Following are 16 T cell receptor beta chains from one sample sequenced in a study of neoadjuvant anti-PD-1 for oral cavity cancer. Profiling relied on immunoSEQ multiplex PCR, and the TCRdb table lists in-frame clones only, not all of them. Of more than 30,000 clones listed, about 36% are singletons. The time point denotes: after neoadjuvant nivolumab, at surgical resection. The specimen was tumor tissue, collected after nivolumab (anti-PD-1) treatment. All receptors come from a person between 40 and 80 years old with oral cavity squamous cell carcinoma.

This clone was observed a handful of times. The CDR3 sequence: CASSLRDRPNYGYTF. The CDR3 nucleotides are TGTGCCAGTAGTCTTCGGGACAGACCCAACTATGGCTACACCTTC. The V call is TRBV19, the J call TRBJ1-2; 7 positions agree with TRBD1. V trimming: 5 bases; J trimming: 2 bases; junction bases outside the gene matches: 8. The germline gives CDR1 LNHDA, CDR2 SQIVND (reference sequence). The CDR3 length is 15 residues.

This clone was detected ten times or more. The CDR3 bases are TGTGCCATCAGTGAGTCAGCAGATACGCAGTATTTT. Translated, it gives CAISESADTQYF. The gene calls are TRBV10-3 and TRBJ2-3; D gene ambiguous. Trimming pared 0 bases from V and 4 bases from J, leaving 2 bases between. CDR1 ENHRY and CDR2 SYGVKD come from the germline V gene. The length of the CDR3 is 12 residues.

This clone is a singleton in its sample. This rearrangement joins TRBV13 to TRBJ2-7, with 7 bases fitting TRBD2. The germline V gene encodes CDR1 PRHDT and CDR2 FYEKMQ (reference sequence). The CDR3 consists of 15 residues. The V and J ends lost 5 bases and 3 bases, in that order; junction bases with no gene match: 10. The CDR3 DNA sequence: TGTGCCAGCAGCCCCGCGGGTGCTAGCGGCTACGAGCAGTACTTC. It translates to CASSPAGASGYEQYF.

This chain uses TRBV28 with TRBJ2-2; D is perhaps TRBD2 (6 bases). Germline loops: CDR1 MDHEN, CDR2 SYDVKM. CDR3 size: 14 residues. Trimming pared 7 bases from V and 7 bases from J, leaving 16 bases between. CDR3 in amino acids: CASTYLPGDGELFF. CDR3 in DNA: TGTGCCAGCACCTACCTCCCGGGGGACGGGGAGCTGTTTTTT.

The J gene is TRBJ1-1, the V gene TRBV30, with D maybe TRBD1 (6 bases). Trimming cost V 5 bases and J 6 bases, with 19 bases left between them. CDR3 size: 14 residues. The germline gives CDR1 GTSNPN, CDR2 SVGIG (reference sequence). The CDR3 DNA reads TGTGCCTGGGGTACAGGGTTTTCGACCCCTGAAGCTTTCTTT. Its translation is CAWGTGFSTPEAFF.

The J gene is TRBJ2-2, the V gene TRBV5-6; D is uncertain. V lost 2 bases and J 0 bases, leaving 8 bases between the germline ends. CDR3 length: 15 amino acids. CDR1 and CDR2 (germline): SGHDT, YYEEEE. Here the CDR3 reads CASSLQSANTGELFF. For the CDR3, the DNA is TGTGCCAGCAGCTTACAGAGCGCGAACACCGGGGAGCTGTTTTTT.

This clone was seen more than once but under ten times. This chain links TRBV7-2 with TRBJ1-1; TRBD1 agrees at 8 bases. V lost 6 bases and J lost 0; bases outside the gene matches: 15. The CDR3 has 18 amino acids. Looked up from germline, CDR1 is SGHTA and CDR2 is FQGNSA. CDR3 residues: CASSKGYGTGEMNTEAFF. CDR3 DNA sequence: TGTGCCAGCAGTAAAGGATACGGGACAGGAGAAATGAACACTGAAGCTTTCTTT.

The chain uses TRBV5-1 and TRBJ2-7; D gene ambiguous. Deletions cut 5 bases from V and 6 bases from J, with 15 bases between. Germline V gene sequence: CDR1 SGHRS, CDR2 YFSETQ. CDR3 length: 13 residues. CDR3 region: CASRDVGSREQYF. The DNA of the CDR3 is TGCGCCAGCAGGGACGTAGGTAGTCGCGAGCAGTACTTC. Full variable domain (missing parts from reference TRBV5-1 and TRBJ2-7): KAGVTQTPRYLIKTRGQQVTLSCSPISGHRSVSWYQQTPGQGLQFLFEYFSETQRNKGNFPGRFSGRQFSNSRSEMNVSTLELGDSALYLCASRDVGSREQYFGPGTRLTVT.

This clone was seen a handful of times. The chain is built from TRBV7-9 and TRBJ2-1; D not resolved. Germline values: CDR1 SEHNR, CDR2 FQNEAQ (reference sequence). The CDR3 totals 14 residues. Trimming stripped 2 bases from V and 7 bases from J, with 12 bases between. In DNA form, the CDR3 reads TGTGCCAGCAGCTTACTGGCACGGCGGAATGAGCAGTTCTTC. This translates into CASSLLARRNEQFF.

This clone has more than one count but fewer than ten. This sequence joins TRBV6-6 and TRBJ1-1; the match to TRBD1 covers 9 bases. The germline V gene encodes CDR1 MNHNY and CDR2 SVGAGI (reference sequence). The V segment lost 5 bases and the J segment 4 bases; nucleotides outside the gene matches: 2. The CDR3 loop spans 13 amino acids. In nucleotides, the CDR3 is TGTGCCAGCAGTGGGACAGGGTCCACTGAAGCTTTCTTT. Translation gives CASSGTGSTEAFF.

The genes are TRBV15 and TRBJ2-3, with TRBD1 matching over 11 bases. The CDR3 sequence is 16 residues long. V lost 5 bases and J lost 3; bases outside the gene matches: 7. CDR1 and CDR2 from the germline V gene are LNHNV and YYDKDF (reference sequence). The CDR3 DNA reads TGTGCCACCAGCGCACGGGACAGGGGGATGACAGATACGCAGTATTTT. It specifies CATSARDRGMTDTQYF.

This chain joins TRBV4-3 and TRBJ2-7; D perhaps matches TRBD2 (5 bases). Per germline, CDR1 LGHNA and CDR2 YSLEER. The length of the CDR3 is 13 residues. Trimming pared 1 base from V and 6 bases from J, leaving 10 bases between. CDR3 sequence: CASSQAGTVEQYF. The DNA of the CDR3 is TGCGCCAGCAGCCAAGCGGGAACCGTCGAGCAGTACTTC.

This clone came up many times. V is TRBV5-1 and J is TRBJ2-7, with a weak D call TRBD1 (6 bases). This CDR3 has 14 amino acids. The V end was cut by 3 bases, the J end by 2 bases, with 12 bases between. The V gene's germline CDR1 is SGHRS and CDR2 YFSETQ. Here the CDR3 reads CASSSRDTTYEQYF. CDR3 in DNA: TGCGCCAGCAGCTCCCGGGACACCACCTACGAGCAGTACTTC.

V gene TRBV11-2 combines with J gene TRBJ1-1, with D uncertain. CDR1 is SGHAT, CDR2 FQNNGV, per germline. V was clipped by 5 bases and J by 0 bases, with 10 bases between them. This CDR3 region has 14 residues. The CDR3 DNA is TGTGCCAGCAGCGTTACAGTCATGAACACTGAAGCTTTCTTT. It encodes CASSVTVMNTEAFF.

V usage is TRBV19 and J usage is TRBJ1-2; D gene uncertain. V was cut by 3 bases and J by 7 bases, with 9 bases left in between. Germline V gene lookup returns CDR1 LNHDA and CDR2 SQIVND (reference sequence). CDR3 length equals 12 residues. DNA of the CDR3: TGTGCCAGTAGTATTAATGGGCCTGGCTACACCTTC. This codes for CASSINGPGYTF.

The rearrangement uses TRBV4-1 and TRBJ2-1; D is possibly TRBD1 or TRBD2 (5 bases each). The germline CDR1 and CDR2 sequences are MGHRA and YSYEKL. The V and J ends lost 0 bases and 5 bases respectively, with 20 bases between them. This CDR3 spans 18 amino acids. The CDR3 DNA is TGCGCCAGCAGCCAAGATGGGCCCGGGGCTACCCATCACAATGAGCAGTTCTTC. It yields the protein CASSQDGPGATHHNEQFF.